This TCR beta chain was captured in a study of cytomegalovirus exposure and HLA in healthy donors. Primers for the PCR totalled 60 Vbeta and 13 Jbeta. Data came from immunoSEQ multiplex PCR; TCRdb stores just in-frame clones and leaves some out. The table has 150,000 to 200,000 clones, 80% to 90% seen once. This CDR3 has 13 residues. V was pared by 5 bases and J by 4 bases, with 9 bases between. Per germline, CDR1 MDHEN and CDR2 SYDVKM. Sequences were obtained from PBMCs. The rearrangement uses TRBV28 and TRBJ1-3; the D is unclear. The clonotype was recovered from a woman younger than 35 in good health and CMV-seropositive. CDR3 sequence reads: CASSPGVGNTIYF. The CDR3 DNA is TGTGCCAGCAGTCCCGGGGTGGGAAACACCATATATTTT. The whole variable domain, remainder taken from reference TRBV28 and TRBJ1-3, is DVKVTQSSRYLVKRTGEKVFLECVQDMDHENMFWYRQDPGLGLRLIYFSYDVKMKEKGDIPEGYSVSREKKERFSLILESASTNQTSMYLCASSPGVGNTIYFGEGSWLTVV.